This TCR beta chain was identified in a study of technical replicates of blood from a handful of donors. Repertoires were generated with immunoSEQ multiplex PCR, while TCRdb's copy carries only in-frame clones and drops some. The sample carries more than 90,000 clones, around 95% recorded once. The sample was T cells isolated from PBMCs. This receptor was obtained from a human donor in good health.

CDR3 nucleotide sequence: TGTGCCAGCAGCTTAGTAGAGCTAGCGATAGTCCACGAGCAGTACTTC. This codes for CASSLVELAIVHEQYF. V usage is TRBV11-2 and J usage is TRBJ2-7, with D perhaps matching TRBD2 (6 bases). Trimming pared 1 base from V and 5 bases from J, leaving 18 bases between. CDR1 and CDR2 (germline): SGHAT, FQNNGV. The CDR3 extends over 16 amino acids. The full variable domain, completed using reference TRBV11-2 and TRBJ2-7, is EAGVAQSPRYKIIEKRQSVAFWCNPISGHATLYWYQQILGQGPKLLIQFQNNGVVDDSQLPKDRFSAERLKGVDSTLKIQPAKLEDSAVYLCASSLVELAIVHEQYFGPGTRLTVT.